This T cell receptor beta chain is from a study of cytomegalovirus exposure and HLA in healthy donors. A note on this clone: The antigen is undetermined.

General study points: A later analysis found most CMV-associated TCR beta chains apparently HLA-restricted. The study listed approximately 170 cytomegalovirus-associated TCR beta chains.

PCR employed 60 Vbeta and 13 Jbeta primers. Source study methods: Later reanalysis found 75 million to 100 million unique TCR beta chains, approximately 11 million of them shared. Clones were sequenced by immunoSEQ multiplex PCR, and TCRdb holds only the in-frame ones, with some missing. The V and J calls and the clone size are those of that table, but D and trimming were determined from the DNA. The table records some 140,000 clones, 80% of them present only once. This receptor was identified in a woman between 40 and 55 years old in good health and CMV-seropositive. Sequencing was performed on PBMCs.

CDR3 bases: TGTGCCAGCAGCTTACGAGGCGGGGGCAGTCAGCCCCAGCATTTT. It specifies CASSLRGGGSQPQHF. V gene TRBV7-8 combines with J gene TRBJ1-5; D perhaps matches TRBD1 (6 bases). V gave up 2 bases and J gave up 6 bases, with 14 bases separating them. The germline V gene encodes CDR1 SGHVS and CDR2 FQNEAQ. The CDR3 runs to 15 residues.